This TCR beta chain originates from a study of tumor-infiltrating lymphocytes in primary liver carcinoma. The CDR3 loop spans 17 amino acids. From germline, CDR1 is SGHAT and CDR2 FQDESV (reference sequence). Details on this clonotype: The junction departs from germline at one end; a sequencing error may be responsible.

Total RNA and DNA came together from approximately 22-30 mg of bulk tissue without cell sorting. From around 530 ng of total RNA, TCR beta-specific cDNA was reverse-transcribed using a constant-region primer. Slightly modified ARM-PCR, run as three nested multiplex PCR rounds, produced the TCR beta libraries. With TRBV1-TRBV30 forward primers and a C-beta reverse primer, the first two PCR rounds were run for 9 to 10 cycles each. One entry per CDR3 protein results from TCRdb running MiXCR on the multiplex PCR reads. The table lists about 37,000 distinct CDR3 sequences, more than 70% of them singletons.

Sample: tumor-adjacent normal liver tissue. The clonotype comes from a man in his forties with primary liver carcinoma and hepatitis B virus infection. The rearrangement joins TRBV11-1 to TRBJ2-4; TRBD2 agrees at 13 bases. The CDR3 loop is CGSSSPGTSGTKNIQYF. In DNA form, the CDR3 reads TGTGGCAGCAGCTCTCCCGGGACTAGCGGGACTAAAAACATTCAGTACTTC.